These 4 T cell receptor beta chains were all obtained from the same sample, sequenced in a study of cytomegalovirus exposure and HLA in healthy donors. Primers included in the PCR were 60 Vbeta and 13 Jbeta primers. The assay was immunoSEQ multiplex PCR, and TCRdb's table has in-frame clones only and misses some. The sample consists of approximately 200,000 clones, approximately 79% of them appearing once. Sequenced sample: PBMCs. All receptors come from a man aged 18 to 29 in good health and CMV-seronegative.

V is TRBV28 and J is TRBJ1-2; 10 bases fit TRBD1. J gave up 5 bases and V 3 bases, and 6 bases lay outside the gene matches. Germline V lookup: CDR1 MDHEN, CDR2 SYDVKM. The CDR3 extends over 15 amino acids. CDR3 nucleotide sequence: TGTGCCAGCAGTTTGGGGGACAGGGGCAGGTATGGCTACACCTTC. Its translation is CASSLGDRGRYGYTF.

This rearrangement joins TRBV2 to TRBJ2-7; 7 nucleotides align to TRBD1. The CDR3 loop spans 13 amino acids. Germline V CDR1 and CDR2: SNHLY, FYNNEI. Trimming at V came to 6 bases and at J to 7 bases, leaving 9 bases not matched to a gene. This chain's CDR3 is CASSEQGLGEQYF. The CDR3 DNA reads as TGTGCCAGCAGCGAACAGGGGCTGGGGGAGCAGTACTTC. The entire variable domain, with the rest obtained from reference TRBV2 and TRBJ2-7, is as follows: EPEVTQTPSHQVTQMGQEVILRCVPISNHLYFYWYRQILGQKVEFLVSFYNNEISEKSEIFDDQFSVERPDGSNFTLKIRSTKLEDSAMYFCASSEQGLGEQYFGPGTRLTVT.

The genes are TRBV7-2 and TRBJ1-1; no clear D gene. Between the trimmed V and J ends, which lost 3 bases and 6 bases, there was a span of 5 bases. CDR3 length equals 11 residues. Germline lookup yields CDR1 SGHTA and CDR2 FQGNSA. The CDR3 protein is CASSFDSEAFF. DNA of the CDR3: TGTGCCAGCAGCTTCGACTCTGAAGCTTTCTTT.

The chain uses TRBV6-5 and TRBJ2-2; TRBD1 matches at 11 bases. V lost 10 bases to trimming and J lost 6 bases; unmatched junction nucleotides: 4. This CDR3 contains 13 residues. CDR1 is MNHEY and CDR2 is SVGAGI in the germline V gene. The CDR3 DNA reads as TGTGCCAACTCGGACAGGGGGCCCGGGGAGCTGTTTTTT. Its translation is CANSDRGPGELFF.